This TCR beta chain was recovered during a study of blood T cells in healthy people across ages (dated by TCRdb to between 2015 and 2017). Describing the broader study: In model experiments, roughly one uniquely barcoded TCR beta cDNA molecule per two T cells was captured by template switching. To track age-related changes in TCR beta repertoire diversity, the study relied on deep sequencing normalized with unique cDNA molecular identifiers. The donors were divided into four age groups: young (average around 15 years), middle-aged (about 41), aged (approximately 64) and long-lived (roughly 82). To avoid experimental bias, donors of different ages were spread randomly across the sequencing lanes. For two donors (one aged 18 to 29 and one aged 80 or older), the study analyzed two additional independent replicas of 1 million unique cDNA reads from the same blood draw.

Including cysteine and phenylalanine, the CDR3 has 13 amino acids. Of all the DNA, just the CDR3 is kept, 39 bases in frame from base 1. Per the germline V gene, SGHAT is the CDR1 and FQNNGV is the CDR2. This clonotype was recorded a few times. The antigen it recognizes is unknown. The junction shows a germline mismatch at one end, possibly a read error. What the work shows at the level of the full study, not this receptor alone: Estimates of total diversity based on one million sequenced T cells were regarded as lower bounds and as underestimates. Bulk unsorted PBMC profiling prevented conclusive comparison of naive and antigen-experienced compartments. Because donor CMV infection status was unknown, age-related changes in expanded clonotypes were potentially confounded. The long-lived group showed more naive CD4+ T cells, fewer expanded clones and increased TCR diversity than the aged group, suggesting age selection. There was a strong correlation between observed TCR beta diversity and the percentage of naive T cells measured by flow cytometry. Observed TCR beta diversity per million T cells fell roughly linearly with age, and a significant reduction was already apparent by age around 36.

Systemically healthy Caucasian individuals from Russia, 35 to 50 in total and aged roughly 6 to 100 years, were included as donors. Each donor gave ten milliliters of peripheral blood, collected into EDTA-treated Vacutainer tubes. Ficoll-Paque density-gradient centrifugation was used to isolate PBMCs, with at least 6.5 million per sample. Trizol reagent was used to extract total RNA from the PBMCs, yielding at least 6 micrograms per sample. Naive CD45RAhigh/CD27high T cell percentages were measured by flow cytometry on a PBMC aliquot from every donor. Library preparation was by 5' RACE. Sequencing took place on an Illumina HiSeq 2500. A second PCR of 7 to 11 cycles was performed with a sample-barcoded 5' primer and a J-beta primer mix. A unique molecular identifier was introduced onto each TCR beta cDNA molecule by a template-switch 5' adaptor carrying 12 random nucleotides. At least 3 million CDR3-containing paired-end reads were obtained from each sample. The Mint cDNA synthesis kit, primed by a TRBC-specific oligonucleotide, was used to synthesize first-strand cDNA from all RNA. After uracil-DNA glycosylase treatment, a first 18-cycle PCR used universal primers M1SS and BC2_uni_R on all cDNA. The paper's processing steps were these. Each sample was normalized by randomly selecting 1 million high-quality reads, each carrying a distinct molecular identifier. Reads with shared molecular identifiers were discarded instead of being binned into consensus sequences. CDR3 identification, clonotype clustering and error correction used MiTCR with a Q25 quality threshold and the strictest error-elimination algorithm. A nonparametric unseen species model with Euler transformation was used to estimate lower-bound total TCR beta diversity. TCRdb reworked the public reads: Q25 trimming with fastp, MiXCR clone assembly, productive beta chains retained. Each CDR3 protein gets just one entry, which takes the most common genes and DNA from the rows behind it. These V and J calls are TCRdb output, not the study's own analysis. In this sample the table shows about 1.4 million distinct CDR3 sequences, around 59% of which occur a single time. Jointly, the top ten make up roughly 7% of the sample.

The V gene is TRBV11-2 and the J gene is TRBJ1-2; the D gene assignment is ambiguous. This clonotype was obtained from a man aged 18 to 30 in good health. Sequencing used blood. The nucleotide sequence reads as follows: TGTGCCAGCAGCGTAGATCCTGGGGTTGGCTACACCTTC. It translates to CASSVDPGVGYTF.